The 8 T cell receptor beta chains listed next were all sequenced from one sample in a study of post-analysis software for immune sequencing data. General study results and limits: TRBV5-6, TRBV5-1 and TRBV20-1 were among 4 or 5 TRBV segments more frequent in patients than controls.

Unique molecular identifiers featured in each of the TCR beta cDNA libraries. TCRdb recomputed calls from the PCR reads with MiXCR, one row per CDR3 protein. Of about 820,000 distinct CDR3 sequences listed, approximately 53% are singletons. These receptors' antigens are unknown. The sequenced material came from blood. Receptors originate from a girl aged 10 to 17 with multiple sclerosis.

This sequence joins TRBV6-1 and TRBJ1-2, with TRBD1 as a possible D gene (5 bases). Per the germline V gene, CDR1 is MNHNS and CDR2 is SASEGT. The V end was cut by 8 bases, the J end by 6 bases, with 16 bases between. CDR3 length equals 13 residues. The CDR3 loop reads CASVKDGADGYTF. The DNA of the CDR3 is TGTGCCAGCGTGAAGGACGGGGCGGATGGCTACACCTTC.

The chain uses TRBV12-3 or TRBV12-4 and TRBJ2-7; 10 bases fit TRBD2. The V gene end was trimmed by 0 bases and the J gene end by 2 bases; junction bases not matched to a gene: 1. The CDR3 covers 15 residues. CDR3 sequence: CASSLASGGTYEQYF. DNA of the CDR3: TGTGCCAGCAGTTTAGCTAGCGGGGGGACCTACGAGCAGTACTTC.

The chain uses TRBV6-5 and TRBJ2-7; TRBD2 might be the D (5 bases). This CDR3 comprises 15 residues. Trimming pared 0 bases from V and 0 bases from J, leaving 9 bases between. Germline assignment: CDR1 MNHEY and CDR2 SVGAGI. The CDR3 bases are TGTGCCAGCAGTTACTCGGAGGTGAGCTCCTACGAGCAGTACTTC. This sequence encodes CASSYSEVSSYEQYF.

DNA of the CDR3: TGTGCCAGCAGTCTCCGGAAGCGGGAACAGTACTTC. As protein: CASSLRKREQYF. J is TRBJ2-5 and V is TRBV12-3 or TRBV12-4; 7 bases line up with TRBD2. The CDR3 runs 12 residues. The trim removed 5 bases at V and 11 bases at J, leaving 8 bases unmatched.

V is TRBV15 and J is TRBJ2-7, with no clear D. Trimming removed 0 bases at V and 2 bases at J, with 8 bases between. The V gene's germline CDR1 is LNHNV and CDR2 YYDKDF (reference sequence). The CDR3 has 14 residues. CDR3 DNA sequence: TGTGCCACCAGCAGAGACCACAGCCCCTACGAGCAGTACTTC. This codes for CATSRDHSPYEQYF. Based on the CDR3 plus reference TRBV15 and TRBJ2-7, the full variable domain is DAMVIQNPRYQVTQFGKPVTLSCSQTLNHNVMYWYQQKSSQAPKLLFHYYDKDFNNEADTPDNFQSRRPNTSFCFLDIRSPGLGDTAMYLCATSRDHSPYEQYFGPGTRLTVT.

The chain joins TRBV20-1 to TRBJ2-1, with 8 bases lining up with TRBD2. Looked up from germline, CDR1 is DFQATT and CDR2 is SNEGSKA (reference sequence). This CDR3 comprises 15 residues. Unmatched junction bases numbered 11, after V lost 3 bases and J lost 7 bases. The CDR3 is CSASPGGALENEQFF. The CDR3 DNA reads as TGCAGTGCTAGTCCCGGGGGGGCTTTAGAGAATGAGCAGTTCTTC.

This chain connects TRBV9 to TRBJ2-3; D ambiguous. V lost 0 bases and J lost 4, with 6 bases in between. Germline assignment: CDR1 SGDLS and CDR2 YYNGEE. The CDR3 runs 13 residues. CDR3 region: CASSVAFSDTQYF. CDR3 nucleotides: TGTGCCAGCAGCGTAGCGTTCTCAGATACGCAGTATTTT.

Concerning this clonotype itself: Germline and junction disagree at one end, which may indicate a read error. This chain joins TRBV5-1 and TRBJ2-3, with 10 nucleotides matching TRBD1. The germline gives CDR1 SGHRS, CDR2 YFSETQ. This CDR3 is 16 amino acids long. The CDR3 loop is CASSSGQGGTTDAQYF. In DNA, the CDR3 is TGCGCCAGCAGCTCAGGACAGGGGGGAACTACAGATGCGCAGTATTTT.